The present T cell receptor (beta chain) was sequenced within a study of T cells in Graves' hyperthyroidism and ophthalmopathy. The study left out patients who had uncontrolled infection, other autoimmune disease, pregnancy or lactation. V dropped 0 bases and J dropped 5; count of bases not matched to a gene: 6. This CDR3 comprises 15 residues. Germline loops: CDR1 MGHDK, CDR2 SYGVNS. Amplification of TCR beta CDR3 regions was performed using RNA transcripts as template. HTBI primers drove first-round RT-PCR of the TCR CDR3. A single record per CDR3 protein comes from TCRdb applying MiXCR to the multiplex PCR reads. The table lists 600,000 to 700,000 distinct CDR3 sequences, about 15% of them singletons, with about 4.5% in the top ten.

This clonotype originated in a woman aged 40 to 55 with Graves' ophthalmopathy. The chain uses TRBV25-1 and TRBJ2-5, with 7 nucleotides matching TRBD1. What was sequenced was blood. In DNA, the CDR3 is TGTGCCAGCAGTGAATATCACAGGGGTGGGGAGACCCAGTACTTC. As protein: CASSEYHRGGETQYF.